A selection of T cell receptor beta chains follows, all from one sample in a study of T cell repertoires in cytomegalovirus infection. TCRdb re-called the reads with MiXCR, one entry per CDR3 protein. The table includes approximately 170,000 distinct CDR3 sequences, more than 15% detected once. Sequenced material: CD8+ T cells from PBMCs. The receptor source for this set is a human donor in good health (CMV status not recorded). Some clones in this sample may be carry-over from other donors' samples. CDR3s include the opening cysteine and the closing phenylalanine or tryptophan. A D gene is named only where the DNA matches it firmly. Expanded clones get a size class; other rows say once, few or many, or leave the size out.

.	TRBV11-2	TRBJ1-2	TRBD1	TGTGCCAGCAGCCCCGAGGACAGGGCGAATGGCTACACCTTC	CASSPEDRANGYTF
few	TRBV28	TRBJ2-3	.	TGTGCCAGCAGTCCCACGACAGATACGCAGTATTTT	CASSPTTDTQYF
.	TRBV12-3/TRBV12-4	TRBJ2-1	TRBD2	TGTGCCAGCACCCTAGGACTAGTGACCTACAATGAGCAGTTCTTC	CASTLGLVTYNEQFF
.	TRBV6-6	TRBJ1-5	TRBD1	TGTGCCAGCAGTCAGACAAGAACAGGGGGGGACCGGCCCCAGCATTTT	CASSQTRTGGDRPQHF
.	TRBV7-9	TRBJ2-1	.	TGTGCCAGCAGCTTAGAACTAACCTCCTACAATGAGCAGTTCTTC	CASSLELTSYNEQFF
.	TRBV11-2	TRBJ2-1	TRBD2	TGTGCCAGCAGCCAGGGACTAGCGGGAGTGAATGAGCAGTTCTTC	CASSQGLAGVNEQFF
.	TRBV7-2	TRBJ1-2	TRBD1	TGTGCCAGCAGCTCGGGACAGGGTATCTTTGGCTACACCTTC	CASSSGQGIFGYTF
few	TRBV7-8	TRBJ2-7	TRBD2	TGTGCCAGCAGCGCACCCGAACTAGCGGTTATCCGCTACGAGCAGTACTTC	CASSAPELAVIRYEQYF
few	TRBV29-1	TRBJ2-2	TRBD1	TGCAGCGTTGGGGACAGCAACACCGGGGAGCTGTTTTTT	CSVGDSNTGELFF
few	TRBV7-2	TRBJ2-3	.	TGTGCCAGCAGCTTATATTTCCAGCCCCGCCCCAATACGCAGTATTTT	CASSLYFQPRPNTQYF
few	TRBV27	TRBJ1-2	TRBD1	TGTGCCAGCAACCCCACCCCAGGGGGGCTGTTAGGCTACACCTTC	CASNPTPGGLLGYTF
once	TRBV7-9	TRBJ2-5	TRBD1	TGTGCCAGCAGCTTACGGACAGGGTTTCGAGAGACCCAGTACTTC	CASSLRTGFRETQYF
.	TRBV7-9	TRBJ2-7	.	TGTGCCAGCAGCGAGAACGGGGTCTACGAGCAGTACTTC	CASSENGVYEQYF
few	TRBV6-5	TRBJ2-1	.	TGTGCCAGCAGTTACTCGGGCCAACACAATGAGCAGTTCTTC	CASSYSGQHNEQFF
.	TRBV7-2	TRBJ2-7	.	TGTGCCAGCAGCGAGGGGGGGGGGGATTTCTACGAGCAGTACTTC	CASSEGGGDFYEQYF
few	TRBV4-1	TRBJ2-5	.	TGCGCCAGCAGCCAAGAAGGCTACCCGTACCAAGAGACCCAGTACTTC	CASSQEGYPYQETQYF
.	TRBV7-2	TRBJ1-4	TRBD1	TGTGCCAGCAGCCCCGGGACAGGGGGCCTTAGGGTAGAAAAACTGTTTTTT	CASSPGTGGLRVEKLFF
.	TRBV7-2	TRBJ2-1	.	TGTGCCAGCAGCTTTCGCGGCAGGGTCCTCTCCTACAATGAGCAGTTCTTC	CASSFRGRVLSYNEQFF
.	TRBV7-2	TRBJ2-1	TRBD1	TGTGCCAGCAGCTTATCACCTGGGACAGGGTCCTACAATGAGCAGTTCTTC	CASSLSPGTGSYNEQFF
few	TRBV6-4	TRBJ1-2	.	TGTGCCAGCATTGGAGATTCCCTCGACTATGGCTACACCTTC	CASIGDSLDYGYTF
.	TRBV5-3	TRBJ2-3	TRBD2	TGTGCCAGCAGCTTTTCCTGGCCGCGACTAGCGGGCCCGCCTCAGGTGTACGATACGCAGTATTTT	CASSFSWPRLAGPPQVYDTQYF
.	TRBV4-1	TRBJ2-2	TRBD2	TGCGCCAGCAGCCAAGCGCTAATGGGCGGGAGGGATGGCACCGGGGAGCTGTTTTTT	CASSQALMGGRDGTGELFF
.	TRBV7-9	TRBJ2-7	TRBD1	TGTGCCAGCAGCTGGGACAGCTACGAGCAGTACTTC	CASSWDSYEQYF
few	TRBV19	TRBJ2-7	TRBD1	TGTGCCAGTAGTGGACCTGACAGGGCTTGGTCCTCCGAGCAGTACTTC	CASSGPDRAWSSEQYF
many	TRBV6-2/TRBV6-3	TRBJ2-1	.	TGTGCCAGCAGTTACCCCTTAGGGACAAAGCGAGATGAGCAGTTCTTC	CASSYPLGTKRDEQFF
few	TRBV20-1	TRBJ2-1	.	TGCAGTGTTCCGGGACCCAATGAGCAGTTCTTC	CSVPGPNEQFF
few	TRBV20-1	TRBJ1-1	.	TGCAGTGCTAGAGATCCCTATTATGAAGCTTTCTTT	CSARDPYYEAFF
few	TRBV5-6	TRBJ2-7	.	TGTGCCAGCAGCTCGGGACAAGGCTTCGAGCAGTACTTC	CASSSGQGFEQYF
few	TRBV3-1	TRBJ2-4	TRBD2	TGTGCCAGCAGCCCTAGAGAGCGGGGGGGACTAGCCAAAAACATTCAGTACTTC	CASSPRERGGLAKNIQYF
few	TRBV7-2	TRBJ1-5	TRBD1	TGTGCCAGCAGCGACCGGACAGGGGTTATCGATCAGCCCCAGCATTTT	CASSDRTGVIDQPQHF
many	TRBV7-9	TRBJ2-7	.	TGTGCCAGCAGCTTAGGGGACTACGAGCAGTACTTC	CASSLGDYEQYF
few	TRBV7-8	TRBJ1-1	TRBD1	TGTGCCAGCAGAGACAGGGGCACTGAAGCTTTCTTT	CASRDRGTEAFF
.	TRBV7-9	TRBJ2-6	.	TGTGCCAGCAGTCGCGCAACAGGATTCTCTGGGGCCAACGTCCTGACTTTC	CASSRATGFSGANVLTF
.	TRBV12-3/TRBV12-4	TRBJ2-7	.	TGTGCCAGCAGTTTGACAGGAACCGAGCAGTACTTC	CASSLTGTEQYF
few	TRBV25-1	TRBJ2-5	.	TGTGCCAGCAGTGAAGGGTACGGGACCTACTTC	CASSEGYGTYF
few	TRBV7-9	TRBJ2-1	.	TGTGCCAGCAGCTTGGCGGAGCATGAGCAGTTCTTC	CASSLAEHEQFF
.	TRBV7-8	TRBJ2-3	.	TGTGCCAGCAGCTTAAAATACGGCCCAGATACGCAGTATTTT	CASSLKYGPDTQYF
once	TRBV11-1	TRBJ2-7	TRBD1	TGTGCCAGCAGCCCGTTCCCGGGACAGGGGGTAGCCTCCTACGAGCAGTACTTC	CASSPFPGQGVASYEQYF
few	TRBV7-2	TRBJ2-6	.	TGTGCCAGCAGCTTAAACAGGGCTTCGGAGGCCAACGTCCTGACTTTC	CASSLNRASEANVLTF
.	TRBV20-1	TRBJ2-3	.	TGCAGTGCTAGAGATGGCTTAACAGATACGCAGTATTTT	CSARDGLTDTQYF